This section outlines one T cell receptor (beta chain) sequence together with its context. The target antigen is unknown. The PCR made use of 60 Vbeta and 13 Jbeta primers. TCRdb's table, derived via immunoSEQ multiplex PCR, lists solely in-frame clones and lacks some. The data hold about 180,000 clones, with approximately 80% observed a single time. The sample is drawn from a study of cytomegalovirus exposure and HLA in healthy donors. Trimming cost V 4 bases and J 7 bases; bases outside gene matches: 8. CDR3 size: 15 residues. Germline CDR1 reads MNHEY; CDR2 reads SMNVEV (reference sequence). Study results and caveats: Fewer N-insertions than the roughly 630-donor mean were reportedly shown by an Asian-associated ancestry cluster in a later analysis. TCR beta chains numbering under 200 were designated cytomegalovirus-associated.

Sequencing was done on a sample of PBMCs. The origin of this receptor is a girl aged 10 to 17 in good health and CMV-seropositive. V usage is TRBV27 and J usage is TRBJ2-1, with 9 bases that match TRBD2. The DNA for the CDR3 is TGTGCCAGCAGTTCTTCCAGCGGGAGGTTTAATGAGCAGTTCTTC. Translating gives CASSSSSGRFNEQFF.